The text below deals with one TCR beta chain. This clonotype has a handful of counts. The target of this receptor is not known. No much larger clone exists at a distance of one base, and base qualities are not known. The protocol used for the library was PCR. DNA from cultured CD4+ T cells underwent TCR sequencing with the Oncomine TCR Beta short-read assay at the Johns Hopkins FTIC core. Genomic DNA was extracted from the cultured CD4+ T cells with the QIAamp micro DNA kit. Oncomine TCR Beta libraries from cultured CD4+ T cells were pooled using unique dual indexes and sequenced on an Illumina iSeq 100. From the authors' description of their analysis: Non-productive sequences were removed, and CDR3s not starting with C, not ending with F or W, or shorter than 7 amino acids were discarded. The MANAFEST web application identified antigen-specific clonotypes by comparing peptide-stimulated wells against reference wells and other culture wells. An FDR below 0.05, an odds ratio above 5, and a productive frequency above 0.1% in at least two of three replicate wells were required for clones to be considered positive. A clonotype was classed as cross-reactive if the clonotype showed significant expansion both in SARS-CoV-2 spike wells and in at least one common cold coronavirus spike condition. Similarity between CDR3 sequences was evaluated in R version 3.6.1 using Levenshtein distances (stringdist) and unrooted phylogenetic trees (ape). TCRdb trimmed public reads at Q25 via fastp, called clones via MiXCR and kept in-frame beta chains. Each entry merges the rows of one CDR3 protein and shows their most common DNA and genes. TCRdb's processing, not the authors' own work, is the source of the V and J calls. Across this sample there are about 6,600 distinct CDR3 sequences, with around 20% seen only once. Together, the top ten hold 25% to 30% of the sample.

The data derive from a study of vaccination and CD4 T cells after COVID-19 (dated by TCRdb to 2022 to 2024). Broadly, across the study: SARS-CoV-2 positivity had been established in the convalescent patients by nasal swab PCR, and mild disease was recorded in several of these patients and severe disease in one. Six males and four females were included in the convalescent cohort, with two Hispanic individuals, seven Caucasians, two Asians and one multiracial person represented. Two doses of either the Pfizer-BioNTech BNT162b2 vaccine (n=8) or the Moderna mRNA-1273 vaccine (n=2) were administered to participants. Post-COVID blood samples from convalescent patients were collected a median of roughly 100 days after diagnosis, with a range of 35 to 161 days. Post-vaccine blood samples were taken a median of roughly 75 days after the second vaccine dose, with a range of about 13 to 241 days. Overlapping spike peptide pools from SARS-CoV-2 and from the common cold coronaviruses HCoV-NL63, HCoV-OC43 and HCoV-229E were used as culture stimuli. In control cultures, a CEFX viral epitope pool was used as positive control, an HIV-1 Nef peptide pool was used as negative control, or no peptide was added. In roughly eleven COVID-19 convalescent patients and 4 infection-naive healthy vaccine recipients, the spike-specific CD4+ TCR repertoire before mRNA vaccination was compared with the repertoire after mRNA vaccination.

As encoded in the germline V gene, CDR1 is SGHTA while CDR2 is FQGTGA. V is clipped by 0 bases and J by 3 bases, and the sequence between their germline boundaries is 7 bases long. The CDR3 sequence holds 14 residues, the cysteine and phenylalanine included. Of the read, only the CDR3 DNA is kept; its 42 bases are in frame from base 1. The research as a whole found: In convalescent patients, nearly all vaccine-specific clones (304 of 307) were found to be mono-reactive for SARS-CoV-2 spike rather than cross-reactive with common cold coronaviruses. Relatively few convalescent patients were included in the study, and early timepoints after natural infection were not analyzed. The median count of SARS-CoV-2-reactive clonotypes went up from under 25 after infection to 35 to 40 after vaccination, although the change was not significant. In convalescent patients, a median 86.3% of post-vaccine SARS-CoV-2-reactive clones were detected only after vaccination, suggesting vaccine-specific priming.

This specimen's treatment or condition label, per the study, means: roughly 11-day PBMC culture with coronavirus spike peptide pools or control peptides (ViraFEST assay). The ViraFEST assay, used in the study, expanded antigen-specific T cells with peptide pools and then identified the expanded clonotypes through TCR sequencing. The positive SARS-CoV-2 PCR tests of the convalescent patients were dated from March to December 2020, before the Alpha, Beta and Delta variants emerged in the United States. Each well held 1.5 million to 2.5 million PBMCs cultured with around 9 ug/ml peptide pools in IMDM containing around 5.5% human AB serum and roughly 10 IU/ml IL-2. Half of the culture medium was replaced with fresh IL-2-containing medium on days 3 and 7. After nine to eleven days of culture, CD4+ T cells were isolated by negative selection with the EasySep CD4+ T cell isolation kit. Ficoll-Paque Plus gradient centrifugation was used to isolate PBMCs from whole blood, and the isolated PBMCs were then either used fresh or cryopreserved at -140C. Culture conditions were generally each tested in triplicate wells.

This TCR derives from a human donor who had recovered from COVID-19. The sequence links TRBV7-3 to TRBJ2-3; TRBD2 is a weak D gene call, 5 bases matching. The material sequenced was CD4+ T cells from blood, cultured in vitro, taken after SARS-CoV-2 vaccination. The DNA sequence reads TGTGCCAGCAGCTTAACACTAGAGACAGATACGCAGTATTTT. Its protein reads: CASSLTLETDTQYF.